These T cell receptor beta chains were read from a single sample in a study of T-cell reconstitution after alpha-beta-depleted transplantation in children. TCRdb reprocessed the PCR reads with MiXCR, giving one entry per CDR3 protein. The sample records 150,000 to 200,000 distinct CDR3 sequences, more than 6.5% being singletons. The sequencing here drew on PBMCs from the stem cell graft donor, taken from the stem cell graft. The receptor source for this set is a human donor who donated a stem cell graft to a child with Wiskott-Aldrich syndrome. Each CDR3 is given with its conserved first and last residue. D genes are given only for firm matches. Size tells how often a clone was seen (once, few, many) or the class of an expanded clone, and some rows leave it out.

cdr3_length,j_call,d_call,clone_size,v_call,cdr3_nt,cdr3_aa
13,TRBJ2-1,NA,many,TRBV2,TGTGCCAGCAGTGGAATCGCTCAGGGTGAGCAGTTCTTC,CASSGIAQGEQFF
15,TRBJ1-1,NA,many,TRBV6-1,TGTGCCAGCAGCTCGGCCACGACAAGTCCGACTGAAGCTTTCTTT,CASSSATTSPTEAFF
14,TRBJ2-7,TRBD2,few,TRBV25-1,TGTGCCAGCACTCCATGGGGAGGGGTGAGCGAGCAGTACTTC,CASTPWGGVSEQYF
12,TRBJ2-1,NA,many,TRBV29-1,TGCAGCGTTGAAGGCCTGCCCGATGAGCAGTTCTTC,CSVEGLPDEQFF
15,TRBJ2-7,TRBD1,many,TRBV6-1,TGTGCCAGCAGCCTTGGGGGGACAGGGTACTACGAGCAGTACTTC,CASSLGGTGYYEQYF
13,TRBJ2-2,NA,many,TRBV5-1,TGCGCCAGCAGCCTCTTAGAGGCCGGGGAGCTGTTTTTT,CASSLLEAGELFF
13,TRBJ1-2,TRBD1,many,TRBV12-3/TRBV12-4,TGTGCCAGCAGTCGGGACAGCTACTATGGCTACACCTTC,CASSRDSYYGYTF
19,TRBJ2-7,TRBD1,many,TRBV28,TGTGCCAGCAGTTTTCTGTTTCAGCTTCAGGGGGCCGTTTCCTACGAGCAGTACTTC,CASSFLFQLQGAVSYEQYF
13,TRBJ2-1,TRBD1,many,TRBV11-2,TGTGCCAGCAGCGCGGACAGGGCAAGTGAGCAGTTCTTC,CASSADRASEQFF
17,TRBJ1-3,NA,few,TRBV20-1,TGCAGTGCTAGAGATCTCCGTGTAGACAACTCTGGAAACACCATATATTTT,CSARDLRVDNSGNTIYF
15,TRBJ1-2,NA,many,TRBV5-5,TGTGCCAGCAGCCCCCAGGGATCCTGGGACTATGGCTACACCTTC,CASSPQGSWDYGYTF
16,TRBJ2-4,TRBD1,NA,TRBV7-9,TGTGCCAGCAGCGTCACGGGACAGCTAGCCAAAAACATTCAGTACTTC,CASSVTGQLAKNIQYF
15,TRBJ2-7,TRBD2,many,TRBV5-1,TGCGCCAGCAGCACGGGACTAGCGGGAGATAACGAGCAGTACTTC,CASSTGLAGDNEQYF
16,TRBJ2-1,TRBD1,many,TRBV5-1,TGCGCCAGCAGCAGGGCCGGGACAGGGGATCACAATGAGCAGTTCTTC,CASSRAGTGDHNEQFF
14,TRBJ1-1,TRBD1,many,TRBV7-9,TGTGCCAGCAGCTCGGGACAGGGGCTAGCTGAAGCTTTCTTT,CASSSGQGLAEAFF
14,TRBJ1-1,TRBD1,few,TRBV29-1,TGCAGCGTCGTGCGGACAGGGCAGGACACTGAAGCTTTCTTT,CSVVRTGQDTEAFF
14,TRBJ2-2,NA,few,TRBV6-2/TRBV6-3,TGTGCCAGCAGTTACTCGGGGTACGCCGGGGAGCTGTTTTTT,CASSYSGYAGELFF
17,TRBJ2-3,NA,few,TRBV5-1,TGCGCCAGCAGCCCGCCGGCCGGGGGAATCCGTGAAGATACGCAGTATTTT,CASSPPAGGIREDTQYF
14,TRBJ1-6,NA,many,TRBV7-2,TGTGCCAGCAGCTTAACGGGAGGAGATTCACCCCTCCACTTT,CASSLTGGDSPLHF
16,TRBJ2-5,NA,many,TRBV12-3/TRBV12-4,TGTGCCAGCAGTTCACCGGGCCCGGGGTCCCAAGAGACCCAGTACTTC,CASSSPGPGSQETQYF
16,TRBJ2-7,TRBD2,many,TRBV5-1,TGCGCCAGCAGCTTCGGGTTGCCCGGGGGGGGCGGAGAGCAGTACTTC,CASSFGLPGGGGEQYF
15,TRBJ2-1,NA,many,TRBV5-6,TGTGCCAGCAGCTTGAATGTCAGGGCCTACAATGAGCAGTTCTTC,CASSLNVRAYNEQFF
14,TRBJ2-7,NA,many,TRBV7-2,TGTGCCAGCAGCTTAATAGGGGGTCAGTACGAGCAGTACTTC,CASSLIGGQYEQYF
13,TRBJ2-1,NA,many,TRBV5-1,TGTGCCAGCAGTTTAGCCTCCTACAATGAGCAGTTCTTC,CASSLASYNEQFF
13,TRBJ1-1,NA,many,TRBV10-3,TGTGCCATCAGTGAAAGCAGGGTCACTGAAGCTTTCTTT,CAISESRVTEAFF
13,TRBJ2-1,NA,many,TRBV24-1,TGTGCCACCGTCGGGGGCACCTACAATGAGCAGTTCTTC,CATVGGTYNEQFF
15,TRBJ2-7,NA,many,TRBV7-2,TGTGCCAGCAGCAAGGCGCGCCCAGGGGCCTACGAGCAGTACTTC,CASSKARPGAYEQYF
14,TRBJ2-1,NA,many,TRBV5-1,TGCGCCAGCAGCCCGACAGGCGCCCACAATGAGCAGTTCTTC,CASSPTGAHNEQFF
17,TRBJ2-7,NA,many,TRBV6-5,TGTGCCAGCAGTTTACTTGTAGGACGGGGGAACCCCTACGAGCAGTACTTC,CASSLLVGRGNPYEQYF
15,TRBJ2-7,NA,NA,TRBV11-2,TGTGCCAGCAGCTTAGAAGGGACACCCTCCTACGAGCAGTACTTC,CASSLEGTPSYEQYF
16,TRBJ1-1,NA,few,TRBV5-4,TGTGCCAGCAGCTTAGGGCAGGGATCGATGGTGGCTGAAGCTTTCTTT,CASSLGQGSMVAEAFF
13,TRBJ2-7,NA,NA,TRBV7-2,TGTGCCAGCAGCTTAGCGGTACCCTACGAGCAGTACTTC,CASSLAVPYEQYF
15,TRBJ1-1,TRBD1,many,TRBV4-2,TGTGCCAGCAGCCAAGATGTAGGGACAGCGAATGAAGCTTTCTTT,CASSQDVGTANEAFF
17,TRBJ2-1,TRBD2,few,TRBV11-3,TGTGCCAGCAGCTTTATTGGTATTAGCGGGGCCTACAATGAGCAGTTCTTC,CASSFIGISGAYNEQFF
15,TRBJ2-3,NA,many,TRBV5-1,TGCGCCAGCAGCCGTGACCAGCCCCAGGGGGATACGCAGTATTTT,CASSRDQPQGDTQYF
17,TRBJ1-5,TRBD1,NA,TRBV5-1,TGCGCCAGCAGTGATGCCCCATTGGACAGGGGCAATCAGCCCCAGCATTTT,CASSDAPLDRGNQPQHF
18,TRBJ2-7,NA,few,TRBV21-1,TGTGCCAGCACCCTTGGACTTTTAGCGGGGGGCCGTCTGGGAGAGCAGTACTTC,CASTLGLLAGGRLGEQYF
13,TRBJ1-4,TRBD1,few,TRBV10-3,TGTGCCATCAGAAGGGACAGGGATGAAAAACTGTTTTTT,CAIRRDRDEKLFF
15,TRBJ2-7,NA,NA,TRBV5-1,TGCGCCAGCAGCTTGAGTTCAGGGAGCTCCTACGAGCAGTACTTC,CASSLSSGSSYEQYF
14,TRBJ2-1,NA,many,TRBV20-1,TGCAGTGCCCCTCGGGCGGTATCCTACAATGAGCAGTTCTTC,CSAPRAVSYNEQFF
15,TRBJ1-5,NA,few,TRBV15,TGTGCCACCAGCAGGACAGGATATAGCAATCAGCCCCAGCATTTT,CATSRTGYSNQPQHF
16,TRBJ1-3,NA,many,TRBV7-2,TGTGCCAGCAGCTTACCGGGCGGGCAGGAAAGAAACACCATATATTTT,CASSLPGGQERNTIYF
15,TRBJ2-5,NA,many,TRBV5-6,TGTGCCAGCAGTAGGTTCGAGTTTGATCAAGAGACCCAGTACTTC,CASSRFEFDQETQYF
14,TRBJ2-5,TRBD1,many,TRBV12-3/TRBV12-4,TGTGCCAGCAGAACCACAGGGGCTGGAGAGACCCAGTACTTC,CASRTTGAGETQYF
15,TRBJ2-4,NA,many,TRBV12-3/TRBV12-4,TGTGCCAGCAGTTTATCGGGGGCCCCAAAAAACATTCAGTACTTC,CASSLSGAPKNIQYF
14,TRBJ1-6,NA,many,TRBV6-5,TGTGCCAGCAGTTACCCCGGGGGGACCGACCCGCTCCACTTT,CASSYPGGTDPLHF
13,TRBJ2-1,NA,many,TRBV5-1,TGCGCCAGCAGCCGAGGACAGTCCAATGAGCAGTTCTTC,CASSRGQSNEQFF
14,TRBJ2-3,NA,many,TRBV7-9,TGTGCCAGCAGCTTGGTACGCATTGACGATACGCAGTATTTT,CASSLVRIDDTQYF
16,TRBJ2-5,TRBD2,many,TRBV20-1,TGCAGTGCTGGGGGGGGTGTTAGCGGGAACCAAGAGACCCAGTACTTC,CSAGGGVSGNQETQYF
15,TRBJ1-5,NA,many,TRBV20-1,TGCAGTGCTAGTGCGCAGTCCCTACCCAATCAGCCCCAGCATTTT,CSASAQSLPNQPQHF
15,TRBJ2-7,NA,NA,TRBV4-3,TGCGCCAGCAGCCTGGGGAGGCAGAGCTCCTACGAGCAGTACTTC,CASSLGRQSSYEQYF
15,TRBJ2-1,NA,NA,TRBV6-2/TRBV6-3,TGTGCCAGCACCCACGGGGATCTAACTTTCAATGAGCAGTTCTTC,CASTHGDLTFNEQFF
17,TRBJ1-6,NA,NA,TRBV6-1,TGTGCCAGCAGTGAATGGGTGCAGTCCTCCTATAATTCACCCCTCCACTTT,CASSEWVQSSYNSPLHF
17,TRBJ2-1,NA,many,TRBV7-2,TGTGCCAGCAGCTTAGCTTTGCTAGCGAGGTCCTACAATGAGCAGTTCTTC,CASSLALLARSYNEQFF
13,TRBJ2-2,NA,few,TRBV29-1,TGCAGCGTTGAAGTGAGGGCGGGCGGGGAGCTGTTTTTT,CSVEVRAGGELFF